This TCR beta chain was sequenced in a study of Graves' ophthalmopathy and Graves' hyperthyroidism. Looking at the study overall: Peripheral blood was gathered at the point of initial diagnosis, before any treatment started. Regarding the study as a whole: The majority of expanded thyroid clonotypes above 0.001 frequency also occurred in blood.

CDR3 length: 14 amino acids. The V gene end was trimmed by 2 bases and the J gene end by 5 bases; junction bases not matched to a gene: 2. The germline CDR1 and CDR2 sequences are GTSNPN and SVGIG (reference sequence). This clonotype was observed at least ten times. Its antigen is undetermined. The authors isolated PBMCs from 10 ml of fresh peripheral blood. RNA transcripts served as template for amplifying TCR beta CDR3 sequences. First-round RT-PCR employed HTBI primers, with a second-round multiplex PCR after it. TCRdb redid the calling of the multiplex PCR reads with MiXCR, one entry per CDR3 protein. The sample carries around 50,000 distinct CDR3 sequences, 50% to 65% recorded once.

Sequences were obtained from peripheral blood. The V and J genes are TRBV30 and TRBJ1-6; the match to TRBD1 covers 8 bases. The source is an adult man with Graves' ophthalmopathy. CDR3 DNA: TGTGCCTGGAGTTCGACAGGGGATAATTCACCCCTCCACTTT. This sequence encodes CAWSSTGDNSPLHF.